The 10 T cell receptor beta chains below were found in one sample sequenced in a study of cytomegalovirus exposure and HLA in healthy donors. Vbeta (60) and Jbeta (13) primers were used in the PCR. Repertoires were generated with immunoSEQ multiplex PCR, while TCRdb's copy carries only in-frame clones and drops some. The sample contains about 140,000 clones, 80% to 85% of which appear only once. The material sequenced was PBMCs. These receptors were collected from a woman between 45 and 60 years old in good health and CMV-seropositive.

The genes are TRBV4-2 and TRBJ1-4; 7 bases agree with TRBD1. From germline, CDR1 is LGHNA and CDR2 YNFKEQ. V lost 0 bases to trimming and J lost 7 bases; unmatched junction nucleotides: 5. This CDR3 has 15 residues. As DNA, the CDR3 is TGTGCCAGCAGCCAAGAAAGGGGGCGAGTTGAAAAACTGTTTTTT. It yields the protein CASSQERGRVEKLFF.

The chain uses TRBV6-5 and TRBJ2-7, with D unresolved. Trimming took off 6 bases at V and 3 bases at J, with 12 bases between the two ends. The V gene's germline CDR1 is MNHEY and CDR2 SVGAGI. This CDR3 is built from 13 residues. The CDR3 DNA reads TGTGCCAGCAGCCAAAACAGAAACTACGAGCAGTACTTC. It translates to CASSQNRNYEQYF.

The chain combines TRBV29-1 with TRBJ2-1; a possible D gene is TRBD2 (5 bases). Trimming cost V 0 bases and J 6 bases, with 15 bases left between them. In germline, CDR1 is SQVTM, CDR2 ANQGSEA. The CDR3 is 15 residues long. The CDR3 sequence is CSVEDWAGGFNEQFF. The CDR3 DNA reads as TGCAGCGTTGAAGATTGGGCAGGCGGGTTCAATGAGCAGTTCTTC.

The rearrangement links TRBV5-4 to TRBJ2-2; 8 bases align to TRBD2. The germline V gene encodes CDR1 SGHNT and CDR2 YYREEE (reference sequence). Trimming removed 5 bases from V and 2 bases from J; junction bases left unmatched: 8. The CDR3 has 16 residues. CDR3 amino acids: CASRTTGGVNTGELFF. DNA for the CDR3: TGTGCCAGCAGGACTACCGGGGGGGTCAACACCGGGGAGCTGTTTTTT.

The chain couples TRBV25-1 to TRBJ1-2; unclear D gene. There are 16 residues in the CDR3. The V end was cut by 0 bases, the J end by 1 base, with 12 bases between. Germline-derived CDR1 and CDR2 are MGHDK and SYGVNS. The CDR3, as DNA: TGTGCCAGCAGTGAATATAATGACATCTTTAACTATGGCTACACCTTC. It codes for CASSEYNDIFNYGYTF.

The genes are TRBV5-1 and TRBJ1-1, with 9 positions matching TRBD1. V gave up 0 bases and J gave up 3 bases; unmatched junction bases: 6. The CDR3 contains 16 residues. Germline values: CDR1 SGHRS, CDR2 YFSETQ. The CDR3 nucleotides are TGCGCCAGCAGCTTGGCTTCGGGACAGGGTTACACTGAAGCTTTCTTT. Its protein product is CASSLASGQGYTEAFF. The full variable domain, its missing parts supplied by reference TRBV5-1 and TRBJ1-1, is KAGVTQTPRYLIKTRGQQVTLSCSPISGHRSVSWYQQTPGQGLQFLFEYFSETQRNKGNFPGRFSGRQFSNSRSEMNVSTLELGDSALYLCASSLASGQGYTEAFFGQGTRLTVV.

This sequence joins TRBV5-1 and TRBJ1-1, with D unclear. V was pared by 0 bases and J by 1 base, with 4 bases between. The CDR3 totals 13 residues. The V gene's germline CDR1 is SGHRS and CDR2 YFSETQ. CDR3 loop: CASSLGENTEAFF. In DNA, the CDR3 is TGCGCCAGCAGCTTGGGAGAGAACACTGAAGCTTTCTTT.

The chain carries TRBV13 and TRBJ2-7, with 7 bases matching TRBD1. Germline V lookup: CDR1 PRHDT, CDR2 FYEKMQ (reference sequence). V was pared by 4 bases and J by 3 bases, with 9 bases of the junction left unmatched. This CDR3 has 15 residues. CDR3 nucleotides: TGTGCCAGCAGCTCCTCCGGGACAGCAAGCTACGAGCAGTACTTC. Translating gives CASSSSGTASYEQYF.

V gene TRBV10-3 combines with J gene TRBJ2-3; 8 bases fit TRBD2. The CDR3 loop spans 15 amino acids. The germline gives CDR1 ENHRY, CDR2 SYGVKD. Trimming took 0 bases from V and 4 from J; bases not matched to a gene: 3. The CDR3 loop reads CAISESRGGPDTQYF. The CDR3 coding sequence is TGTGCCATCAGTGAGTCACGGGGGGGCCCAGATACGCAGTATTTT.

The rearrangement links TRBV5-4 to TRBJ2-1; a weak D match, TRBD2 (6 bases). This CDR3 contains 15 residues. Germline lookup yields CDR1 SGHNT and CDR2 YYREEE (reference sequence). V lost 4 bases and J lost 9, with 20 bases in between. The CDR3 sequence is CASSPGTHEGSEQFF. The CDR3 bases are TGTGCCAGCAGCCCCGGGACTCACGAAGGTAGTGAGCAGTTCTTC.